This T cell receptor beta chain was sequenced in a study of T-cell reconstitution after alpha-beta-depleted transplantation in children (dated by TCRdb to about 2016). Background for the entire study: Using TCR repertoire profiling, the study quantitatively followed how T-cell immune reconstitution unfolded in children after TCRalphabeta/CD19-depleted allogeneic hematopoietic cell transplantation.

Comments on this clonotype: Its antigen is not yet known. No much larger clonotype is one base removed from it; base qualities were not supplied.

Clipping removes 5 bases from V and 1 base from J, with 4 as the unmatched junction base count. From its cysteine to its phenylalanine, the CDR3 spans 14 amino acids. Left in the record is the CDR3 DNA by itself, 42 bases read in frame from the first base. As encoded in the germline V gene, CDR1 is MDHEN while CDR2 is SYDVKM. The library was built by means of PCR. TCRdb records Illumina HiSeq 2500 as the sequencer. TCR library preparation used molecular barcoding, with unique molecular identifiers applied to normalize quantification of the TCRbeta repertoire. TCRdb applied fastp at Q25 and MiXCR to the public reads, then kept only in-frame beta chains. Merged by CDR3 protein, the rows form single entries marked with the most common genes and DNA. Here the sample has about 500,000 distinct CDR3 sequences; less than 35% occur a single time. The ten largest clones represent approximately 2.3% of the sample.

The rearranged segments are TRBV28 and TRBJ1-1; 7 central nucleotides agree with TRBD1. This clonotype was sampled from a human donor who donated a stem cell graft to a child with aplastic anemia. The sequencing used PBMCs from the stem cell graft donor, collected from the stem cell graft. The nucleotides are TGTGCCAGCAGTGCCGGGACAGCGAACACTGAAGCTTTCTTT. Its protein reads: CASSAGTANTEAFF.